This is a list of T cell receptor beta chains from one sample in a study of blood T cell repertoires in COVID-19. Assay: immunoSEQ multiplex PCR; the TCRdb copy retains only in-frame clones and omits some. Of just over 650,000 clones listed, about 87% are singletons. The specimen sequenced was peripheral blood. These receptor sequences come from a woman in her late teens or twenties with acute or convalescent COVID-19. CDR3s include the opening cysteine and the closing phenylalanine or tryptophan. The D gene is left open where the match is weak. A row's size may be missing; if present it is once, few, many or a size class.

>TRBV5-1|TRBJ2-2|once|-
CASSRNPGSTGELFF
TGCGCCAGCAGCCGGAATCCAGGGTCCACCGGGGAGCTGTTTTTT
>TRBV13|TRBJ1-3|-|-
CASRGGNTIYF
TGTGCCAGCAGGGGCGGAAACACCATATATTTT
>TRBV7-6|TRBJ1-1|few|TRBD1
CASSFVASFVGSGGNTEAFF
TGTGCCAGCAGCTTCGTTGCGAGCTTCGTTGGGTCAGGGGGGAACACTGAAGCTTTCTTT
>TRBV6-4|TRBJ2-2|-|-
CASSPGGDTGELFF
TGTGCCAGCAGTCCGGGCGGGGACACCGGGGAGCTGTTTTTT
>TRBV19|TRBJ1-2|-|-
CASSMAGGDPTNYGYTF
TGTGCCAGTAGTATGGCGGGGGGGGATCCTACTAACTATGGCTACACCTTC
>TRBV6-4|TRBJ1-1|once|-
CASTNNRDPYHAEAFF
TGTGCCAGCACCAATAACAGGGACCCATACCACGCTGAAGCTTTCTTT
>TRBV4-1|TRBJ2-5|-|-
CASSQGTRTQRQETQYF
TGCGCCAGCAGCCAAGGAACGCGGACTCAACGCCAGGAGACCCAGTACTTC
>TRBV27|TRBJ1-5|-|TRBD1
CASSSRQGASNQPQHF
TGTGCCAGCAGTTCCCGACAGGGGGCGAGCAATCAGCCCCAGCATTTT
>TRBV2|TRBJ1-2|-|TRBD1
CASSDAGGYGYTF
TGTGCCAGCAGCGACGCAGGGGGTTATGGCTACACCTTC
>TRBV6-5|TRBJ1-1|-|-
CASSYSIHRSNTEAFF
TGTGCCAGCAGTTACTCGATTCACAGATCGAACACTGAAGCTTTCTTT
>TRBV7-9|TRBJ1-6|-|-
CASSPLSSPLHF
TGTGCCAGCAGTCCTCTGAGTTCACCCCTCCACTTT
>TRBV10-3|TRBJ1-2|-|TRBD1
CAISDSTGDGYTF
TGTGCCATCAGTGACTCGACAGGGGACGGCTACACCTTC
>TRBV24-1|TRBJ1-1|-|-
CATSGENTEAFF
TGTGCCACCTCCGGGGAAAACACTGAAGCTTTCTTT
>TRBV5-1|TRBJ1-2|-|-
CASSSGLLYTF
TGCGCCAGCAGCTCAGGCCTTCTCTACACCTTC
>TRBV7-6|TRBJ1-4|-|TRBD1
CASSFDRARDEKLFF
TGTGCCAGCAGCTTCGACAGGGCGAGGGATGAAAAACTGTTTTTT
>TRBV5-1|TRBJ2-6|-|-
CASSLEWQAGANVLTF
TGCGCCAGCAGCTTGGAATGGCAAGCTGGGGCCAACGTCCTGACTTTC
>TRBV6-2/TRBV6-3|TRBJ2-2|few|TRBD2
CASSPTSDTGELFF
TGTGCCAGCAGCCCAACTAGCGACACCGGGGAGCTGTTTTTT